Listed below are T cell receptor beta chains from one sample, sequenced in a study of T cell responses to AZD1222 COVID-19 vaccine. The table came from immunoSEQ multiplex PCR; TCRdb's copy has only in-frame clones and leaves some out. The repertoire has 120,000 to 150,000 clones, roughly 90% of them found once; the top ten carry 1.5% to 2%. The specimen was peripheral blood, collected 28 days after the second AZD1222 dose. These receptors all stem from an adult who received the AZD1222 COVID-19 vaccine. Both conserved end residues are trimmed from each CDR3. A D gene is named only where the DNA matches it firmly.

CDR3 protein: ASSYDGVYGYT; V gene: TRBV6-6; D gene: -; J gene: TRBJ1-2
CDR3 protein: ASTPRQGGTQY; V gene: TRBV6-5; D gene: -; J gene: TRBJ2-5
CDR3 protein: ASTPPGDTQY; V gene: TRBV12-3/TRBV12-4; D gene: -; J gene: TRBJ2-3
CDR3 protein: ASSPAHYTGELF; V gene: TRBV10-1; D gene: -; J gene: TRBJ2-2
CDR3 protein: ASSLAVGQGVSGNTIY; V gene: TRBV7-2; D gene: TRBD1; J gene: TRBJ1-3
CDR3 protein: ASSLAGRDGTEAF; V gene: TRBV5-1; D gene: -; J gene: TRBJ1-1
CDR3 protein: ASSIGGLSNQPQH; V gene: TRBV5-8; D gene: -; J gene: TRBJ1-5
CDR3 protein: AISGAGDSEQF; V gene: TRBV10-3; D gene: -; J gene: TRBJ2-1
CDR3 protein: ASSLSWGTEAF; V gene: TRBV12-3/TRBV12-4; D gene: -; J gene: TRBJ1-1
CDR3 protein: ATSRAGTWGQPQH; V gene: TRBV15; D gene: -; J gene: TRBJ1-5
CDR3 protein: ALGGSNTGELF; V gene: TRBV28; D gene: -; J gene: TRBJ2-2
CDR3 protein: ASSPTGGRYEQY; V gene: TRBV4-2; D gene: TRBD1; J gene: TRBJ2-7
CDR3 protein: ASKDSSGTEQY; V gene: TRBV7-2; D gene: -; J gene: TRBJ2-7
CDR3 protein: ASSATWPGAAQPQH; V gene: TRBV6-2/TRBV6-3; D gene: -; J gene: TRBJ1-5
CDR3 protein: SAKRDNTEAF; V gene: TRBV29-1; D gene: -; J gene: TRBJ1-1
CDR3 protein: ASSSKDRAVSYT; V gene: TRBV7-8; D gene: TRBD1; J gene: TRBJ1-2
CDR3 protein: ASSQGRRQGSTYGYT; V gene: TRBV4-3; D gene: TRBD1; J gene: TRBJ1-2
CDR3 protein: ASSPDGNTGELF; V gene: TRBV5-1; D gene: -; J gene: TRBJ2-2
CDR3 protein: ASSLTGEGYGYT; V gene: TRBV5-6; D gene: TRBD1; J gene: TRBJ1-2
CDR3 protein: ASSSSFRGQETQY; V gene: TRBV7-2; D gene: -; J gene: TRBJ2-5
CDR3 protein: ASSPRVGTGANDQPQH; V gene: TRBV19; D gene: TRBD1; J gene: TRBJ1-5
CDR3 protein: ASSPAGTEYSHAFNYGYT; V gene: TRBV5-1; D gene: -; J gene: TRBJ1-2
CDR3 protein: ASSYSTPSGNNEQF; V gene: TRBV6-5; D gene: TRBD2; J gene: TRBJ2-1
CDR3 protein: ASSLGLAGVGETQY; V gene: TRBV7-7; D gene: TRBD2; J gene: TRBJ2-5
CDR3 protein: AWKSLREANSGNTIY; V gene: TRBV30; D gene: -; J gene: TRBJ1-3
CDR3 protein: ASSLLSRGAGEDEQF; V gene: TRBV7-3; D gene: -; J gene: TRBJ2-1
CDR3 protein: ASKGRGLAGIQY; V gene: TRBV6-5; D gene: TRBD2; J gene: TRBJ2-4
CDR3 protein: ASSLQGVASYEQY; V gene: TRBV6-2/TRBV6-3; D gene: TRBD1; J gene: TRBJ2-7
CDR3 protein: ASSSNQGATNEKLF; V gene: TRBV4-1; D gene: -; J gene: TRBJ1-4
CDR3 protein: SVREGLAGVTRTGELF; V gene: TRBV29-1; D gene: TRBD2; J gene: TRBJ2-2
CDR3 protein: ASSSEAPLH; V gene: TRBV12-3/TRBV12-4; D gene: -; J gene: TRBJ1-6
CDR3 protein: ASSLQPVLAGVLDEQF; V gene: TRBV18; D gene: TRBD2; J gene: TRBJ2-1
CDR3 protein: ASSQGSQGASAHSPLH; V gene: TRBV3-1/TRBV3-2; D gene: TRBD1; J gene: TRBJ1-6
CDR3 protein: SASGTETQKTQY; V gene: TRBV20-1; D gene: -; J gene: TRBJ2-3
CDR3 protein: ASSRDGGLT; V gene: TRBV7-8; D gene: -; J gene: TRBJ1-2
CDR3 protein: ATTESSGNTIY; V gene: TRBV24-1; D gene: -; J gene: TRBJ1-3
CDR3 protein: ASSPLNFGLATNSYEQY; V gene: TRBV28; D gene: TRBD2; J gene: TRBJ2-7
CDR3 protein: ASTTGPNTEAF; V gene: TRBV30; D gene: TRBD1; J gene: TRBJ1-1
CDR3 protein: ASSPNPGGKETQY; V gene: TRBV18; D gene: TRBD2; J gene: TRBJ2-5
CDR3 protein: AWSVRADNQPQH; V gene: TRBV30; D gene: -; J gene: TRBJ1-5
CDR3 protein: ASSPRTGGYTEAF; V gene: TRBV9; D gene: TRBD1; J gene: TRBJ1-1
CDR3 protein: AGGGKRPYGYT; V gene: TRBV28; D gene: -; J gene: TRBJ1-2
CDR3 protein: ASTLATGGGNEQF; V gene: TRBV19; D gene: -; J gene: TRBJ2-1
CDR3 protein: SVANTDRGRGGELF; V gene: TRBV29-1; D gene: TRBD1; J gene: TRBJ2-2
CDR3 protein: ASSPGGGKETQY; V gene: TRBV19; D gene: -; J gene: TRBJ2-5
CDR3 protein: ASILHRDPY; V gene: TRBV27; D gene: -; J gene: TRBJ2-4
CDR3 protein: ASSYSRHPYEQY; V gene: TRBV6-5; D gene: -; J gene: TRBJ2-7
CDR3 protein: ASSREAGIAQY; V gene: TRBV12-3/TRBV12-4; D gene: TRBD2; J gene: TRBJ2-3
CDR3 protein: ASTTTGFNEQY; V gene: TRBV23-1; D gene: -; J gene: TRBJ2-7
CDR3 protein: ASSGRVIIINQPQH; V gene: TRBV19; D gene: -; J gene: TRBJ1-5
CDR3 protein: ASSLGTEEAF; V gene: TRBV5-6; D gene: -; J gene: TRBJ1-1
CDR3 protein: ASFRGHTDTQY; V gene: TRBV2; D gene: -; J gene: TRBJ2-3
CDR3 protein: ASSQQASSGNTIY; V gene: TRBV3-1/TRBV3-2; D gene: -; J gene: TRBJ1-3
CDR3 protein: AISEGQRNTEAF; V gene: TRBV10-3; D gene: -; J gene: TRBJ1-1
CDR3 protein: ASSLSQFNYGYT; V gene: TRBV28; D gene: -; J gene: TRBJ1-2
CDR3 protein: SASQAGYGYT; V gene: TRBV20-1; D gene: -; J gene: TRBJ1-2
CDR3 protein: ASSMGQGYQPQH; V gene: TRBV19; D gene: TRBD1; J gene: TRBJ1-5
CDR3 protein: ASSSGTVSNQPQH; V gene: TRBV5-5; D gene: TRBD1; J gene: TRBJ1-5
CDR3 protein: ASSADEVAGDTQY; V gene: TRBV19; D gene: -; J gene: TRBJ2-3
CDR3 protein: ASSFGAWGNYEQY; V gene: TRBV5-4; D gene: -; J gene: TRBJ2-7